Listed below are T cell receptor beta chains from one sample, sequenced in a study of control samples from healthy donors and cancer patients. Profiling relied on immunoSEQ multiplex PCR, and the TCRdb table lists in-frame clones only, not all of them. Among 200,000 or so clones listed, around 94% were seen once. The specimen sequenced was blood. These receptors were collected from a man aged 45-60 years in good health. The CDR3 runs from the conserved cysteine through the conserved F or W. D genes are given only for firm matches.

>TRBJ1-1|TRBV11-2|TRBD1|13
TGTGCCAGCAGCATGGACAGGGACGGTGAAGCTTTCTTT
CASSMDRDGEAFF
>TRBJ1-2|TRBV12-3/TRBV12-4|.|13
TGTGCCAGCAGTTTTCAGGGCCCCTATGGCTACACCTTC
CASSFQGPYGYTF
>TRBJ2-7|TRBV5-4|.|13
TGTGCCAGCAGCCTAGAGTTGGAGGACGAGCAGTACTTC
CASSLELEDEQYF
>TRBJ1-2|TRBV18|.|15
TGTGCCAGCTCAGAGAGGACAGCGCCTAACTATGGCTACACCTTC
CASSERTAPNYGYTF
>TRBJ2-4|TRBV18|.|16
TGTGCCAGCTCACCTTCAGGCAGCCTGGCCAAAAACATTCAGTACTTC
CASSPSGSLAKNIQYF
>TRBJ1-6|TRBV30|.|13
TGTGCCTGGAGGGTAGGGGATAATTCACCCCTCCACTTT
CAWRVGDNSPLHF
>TRBJ1-2|TRBV27|TRBD1|15
TGTGCCAGCAGTTTCGGGGTGACAGGGAACTATGGCTACACCTTC
CASSFGVTGNYGYTF
>TRBJ1-5|TRBV10-3|.|13
TGTGCCACCACGTGGGGTGGTAATCAGCCCCAGCATTTT
CATTWGGNQPQHF
>TRBJ2-5|TRBV5-1|.|15
TGCGCCAGCAGCTTGGCCTCCTACGGGGGAGAGACCCAGTACTTC
CASSLASYGGETQYF
>TRBJ2-5|TRBV5-5|.|14
TGTGCCAGCAGCTTGGACAGGGTTTTTTCAACCCAGTACTTC
CASSLDRVFSTQYF
>TRBJ1-1|TRBV4-1|.|18
TGCGCCAGCAGCCAAGATAGGGCAGTGATCGGGATGAACACTGAAGCTTTCTTT
CASSQDRAVIGMNTEAFF